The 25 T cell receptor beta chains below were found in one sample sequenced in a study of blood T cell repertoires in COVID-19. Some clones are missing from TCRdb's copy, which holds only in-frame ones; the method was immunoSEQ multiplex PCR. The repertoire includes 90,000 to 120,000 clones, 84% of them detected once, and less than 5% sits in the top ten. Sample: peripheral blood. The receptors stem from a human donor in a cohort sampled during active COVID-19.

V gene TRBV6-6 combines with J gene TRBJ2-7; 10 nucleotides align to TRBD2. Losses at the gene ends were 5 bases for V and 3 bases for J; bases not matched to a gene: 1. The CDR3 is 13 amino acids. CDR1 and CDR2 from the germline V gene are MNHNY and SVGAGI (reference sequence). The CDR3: CASSPSGGYEQYF. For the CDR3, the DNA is TGTGCCAGCAGTCCTAGCGGGGGCTACGAGCAGTACTTC.

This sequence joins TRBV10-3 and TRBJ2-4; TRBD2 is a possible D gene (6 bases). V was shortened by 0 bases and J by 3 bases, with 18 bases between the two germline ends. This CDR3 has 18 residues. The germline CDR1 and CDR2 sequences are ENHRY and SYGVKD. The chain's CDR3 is CAISESSGSHLGKNIQYF. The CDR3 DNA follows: TGTGCCATCAGTGAGTCTAGCGGATCCCACCTGGGCAAAAACATTCAGTACTTC.

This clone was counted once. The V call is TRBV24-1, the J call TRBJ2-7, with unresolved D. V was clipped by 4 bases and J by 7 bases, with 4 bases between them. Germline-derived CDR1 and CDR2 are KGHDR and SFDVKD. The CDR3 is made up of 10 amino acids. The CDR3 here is CATSEREQYV. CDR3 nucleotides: TGTGCCACCAGTGAGAGGGAGCAGTACGTC.

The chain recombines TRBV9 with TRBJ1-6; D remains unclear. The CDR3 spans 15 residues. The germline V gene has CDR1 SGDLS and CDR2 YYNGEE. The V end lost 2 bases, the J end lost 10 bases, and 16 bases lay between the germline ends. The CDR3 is CASSVTGDGVSPLHF. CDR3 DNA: TGTGCCAGCAGCGTTACGGGAGATGGGGTGTCACCCCTCCACTTT.

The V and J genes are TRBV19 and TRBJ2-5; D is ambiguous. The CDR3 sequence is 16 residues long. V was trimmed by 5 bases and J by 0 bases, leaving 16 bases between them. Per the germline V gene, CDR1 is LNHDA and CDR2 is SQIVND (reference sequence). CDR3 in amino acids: CASSPLREMYQETQYF. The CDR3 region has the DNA TGTGCCAGTAGTCCCTTAAGAGAGATGTACCAAGAGACCCAGTACTTC.

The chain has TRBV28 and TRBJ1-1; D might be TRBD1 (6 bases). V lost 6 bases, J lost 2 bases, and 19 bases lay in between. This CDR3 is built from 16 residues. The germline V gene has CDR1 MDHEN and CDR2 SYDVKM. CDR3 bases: TGTGCCAGCAGCAAAACAAGGACAGCCTATAACACTGAAGCTTTCTTT. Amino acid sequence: CASSKTRTAYNTEAFF.

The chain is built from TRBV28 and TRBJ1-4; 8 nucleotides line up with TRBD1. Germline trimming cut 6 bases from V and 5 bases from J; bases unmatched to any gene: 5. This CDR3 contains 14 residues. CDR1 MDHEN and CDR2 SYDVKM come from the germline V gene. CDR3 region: CASRLTGVNEKLFF. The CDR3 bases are TGTGCCAGCAGGTTGACAGGGGTGAATGAAAAACTGTTTTTT.

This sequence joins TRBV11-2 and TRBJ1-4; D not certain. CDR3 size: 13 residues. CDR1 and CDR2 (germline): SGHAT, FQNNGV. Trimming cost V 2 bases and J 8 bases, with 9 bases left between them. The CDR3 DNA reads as TGTGCCAGCAGCTTATACGGGGTGGAAAAACTGTTTTTT. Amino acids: CASSLYGVEKLFF.

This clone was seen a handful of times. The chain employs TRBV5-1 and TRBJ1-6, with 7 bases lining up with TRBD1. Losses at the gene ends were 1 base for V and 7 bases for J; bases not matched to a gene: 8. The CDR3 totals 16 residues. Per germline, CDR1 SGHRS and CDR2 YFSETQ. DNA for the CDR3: TGCGCCAGCAGCTTGTGGACGGGACAGACAAATTCACCCCTCCACTTT. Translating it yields CASSLWTGQTNSPLHF.

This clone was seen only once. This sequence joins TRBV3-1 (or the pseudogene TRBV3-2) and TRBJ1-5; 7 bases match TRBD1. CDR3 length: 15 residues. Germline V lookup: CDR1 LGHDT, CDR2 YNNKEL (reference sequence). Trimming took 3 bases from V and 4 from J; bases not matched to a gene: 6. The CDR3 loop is CASSHQSGGNQPQHF. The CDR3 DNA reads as TGTGCCAGCAGCCATCAATCAGGGGGAAATCAGCCCCAGCATTTT.

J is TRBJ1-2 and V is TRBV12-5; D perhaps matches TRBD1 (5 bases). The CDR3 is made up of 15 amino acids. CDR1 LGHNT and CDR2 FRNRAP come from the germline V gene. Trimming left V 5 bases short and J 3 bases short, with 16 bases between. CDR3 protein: CASGPGSGDYYGYTF. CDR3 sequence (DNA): TGTGCTAGTGGTCCGGGGTCGGGGGACTACTATGGCTACACCTTC.

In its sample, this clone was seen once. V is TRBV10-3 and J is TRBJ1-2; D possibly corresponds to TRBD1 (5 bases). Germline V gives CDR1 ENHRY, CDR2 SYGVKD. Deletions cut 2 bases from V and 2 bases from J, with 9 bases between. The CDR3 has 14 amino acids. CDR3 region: CAISEGRGNYGYTF. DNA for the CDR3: TGTGCCATCAGTGAGGGTCGGGGGAACTATGGCTACACCTTC.

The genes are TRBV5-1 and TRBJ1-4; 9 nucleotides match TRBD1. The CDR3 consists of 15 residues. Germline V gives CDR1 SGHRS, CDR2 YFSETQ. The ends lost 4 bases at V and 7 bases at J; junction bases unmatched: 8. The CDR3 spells CASSKDTTGGEKLFF. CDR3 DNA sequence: TGCGCCAGCAGCAAAGATACGACAGGGGGTGAAAAACTGTTTTTT.

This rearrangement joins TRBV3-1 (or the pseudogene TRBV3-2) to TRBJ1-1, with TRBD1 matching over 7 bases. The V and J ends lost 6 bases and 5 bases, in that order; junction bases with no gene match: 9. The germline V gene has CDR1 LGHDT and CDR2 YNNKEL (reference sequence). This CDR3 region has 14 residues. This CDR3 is CASRARQGITEAFF. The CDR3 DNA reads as TGTGCCAGCAGGGCCCGACAGGGAATTACTGAAGCTTTCTTT.

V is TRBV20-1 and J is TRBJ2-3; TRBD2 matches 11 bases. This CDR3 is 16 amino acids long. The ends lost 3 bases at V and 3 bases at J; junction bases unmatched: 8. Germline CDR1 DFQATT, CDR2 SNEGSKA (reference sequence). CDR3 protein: CSASVAGGPGTDTQYF. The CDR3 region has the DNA TGCAGTGCTAGTGTAGCGGGAGGGCCTGGGACAGATACGCAGTATTTT.

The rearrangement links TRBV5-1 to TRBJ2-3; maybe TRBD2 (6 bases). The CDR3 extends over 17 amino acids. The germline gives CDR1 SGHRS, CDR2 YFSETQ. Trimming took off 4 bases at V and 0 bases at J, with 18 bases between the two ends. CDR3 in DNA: TGCGCCAGCAGCGACCCCGGGGCCGCGGGGAGCACAGATACGCAGTATTTT. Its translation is CASSDPGAAGSTDTQYF.

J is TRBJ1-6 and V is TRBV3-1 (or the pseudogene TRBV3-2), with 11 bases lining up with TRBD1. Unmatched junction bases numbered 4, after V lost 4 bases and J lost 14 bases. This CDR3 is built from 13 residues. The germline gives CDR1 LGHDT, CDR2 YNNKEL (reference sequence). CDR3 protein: CASSPGQGVALHF. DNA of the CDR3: TGTGCCAGCAGCCCGGGACAGGGGGTAGCCCTCCACTTT.

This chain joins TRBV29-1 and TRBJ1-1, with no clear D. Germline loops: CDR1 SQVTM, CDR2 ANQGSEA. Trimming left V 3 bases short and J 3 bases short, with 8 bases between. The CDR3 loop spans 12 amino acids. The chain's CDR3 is CSVEVQYTEAFF. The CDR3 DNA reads TGCAGCGTTGAGGTACAGTACACTGAAGCTTTCTTT.

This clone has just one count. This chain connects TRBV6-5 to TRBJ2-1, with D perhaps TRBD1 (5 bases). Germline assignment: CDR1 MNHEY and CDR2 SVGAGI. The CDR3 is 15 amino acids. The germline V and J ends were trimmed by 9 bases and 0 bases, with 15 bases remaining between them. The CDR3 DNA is TGTGCCAGAAGTAGGGGCGGAACCTCCTACAATGAGCAGTTCTTC. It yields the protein CARSRGGTSYNEQFF.

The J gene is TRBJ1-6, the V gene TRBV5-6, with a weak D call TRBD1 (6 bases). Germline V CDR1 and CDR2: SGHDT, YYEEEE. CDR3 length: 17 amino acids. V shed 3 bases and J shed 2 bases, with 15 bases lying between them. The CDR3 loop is CASSYWEGGTYNSPLHF. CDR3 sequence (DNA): TGTGCCAGCAGCTACTGGGAGGGGGGCACCTATAATTCACCCCTCCACTTT.

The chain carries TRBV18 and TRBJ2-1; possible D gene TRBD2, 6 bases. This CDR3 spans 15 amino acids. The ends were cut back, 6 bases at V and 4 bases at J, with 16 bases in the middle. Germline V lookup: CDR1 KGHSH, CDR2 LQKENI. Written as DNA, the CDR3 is TGTGCCAGCTCTCTCACGGAGGGCCTTTACAATGAGCAGTTCTTC. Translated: CASSLTEGLYNEQFF.

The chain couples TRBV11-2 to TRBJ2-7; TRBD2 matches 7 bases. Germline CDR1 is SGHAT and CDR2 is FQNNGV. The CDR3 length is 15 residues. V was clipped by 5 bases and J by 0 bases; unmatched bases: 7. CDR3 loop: CASSPRAGFSYEQYF. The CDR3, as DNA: TGTGCCAGCAGCCCTCGAGCGGGGTTCTCCTACGAGCAGTACTTC.

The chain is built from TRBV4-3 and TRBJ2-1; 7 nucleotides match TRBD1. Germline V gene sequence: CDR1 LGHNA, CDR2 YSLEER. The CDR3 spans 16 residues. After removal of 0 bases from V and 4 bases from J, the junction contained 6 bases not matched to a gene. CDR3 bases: TGCGCCAGCAGCCAAGAGGTCGGACAGGTTTACAATGAGCAGTTCTTC. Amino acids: CASSQEVGQVYNEQFF.

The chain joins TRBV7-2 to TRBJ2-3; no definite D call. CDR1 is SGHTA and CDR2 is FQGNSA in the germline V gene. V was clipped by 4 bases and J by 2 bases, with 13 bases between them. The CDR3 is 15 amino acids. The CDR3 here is CASSSVIATTDTQYF. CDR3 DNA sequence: TGTGCCAGCAGCTCCGTGATAGCTACCACAGATACGCAGTATTTT.

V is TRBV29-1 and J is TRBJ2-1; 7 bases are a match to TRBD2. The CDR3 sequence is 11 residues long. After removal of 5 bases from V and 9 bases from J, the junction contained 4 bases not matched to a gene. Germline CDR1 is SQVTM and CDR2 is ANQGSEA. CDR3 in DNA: TGCAGCGTTAGTACTAGCGTTGAGCAGTTCTTC. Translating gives CSVSTSVEQFF.